Sequencing of this T cell receptor (beta chain) was carried out in a study of T cells in Graves' hyperthyroidism and ophthalmopathy (dated by TCRdb to the late 2010s). Some background on the complete study: Peripheral blood was collected at initial diagnosis, before any treatment. The paper reports TCR Vbeta CDR3 sequencing of approximately 140 peripheral blood samples: under 45 ophthalmopathy, under 85 hyperthyroidism and around 17 progressor patients. Whether ophthalmopathy could be predicted prospectively was tested in an independent validation cohort made up of some 20 hyperthyroidism patients plus 17 patients who later progressed to ophthalmopathy. To identify TCR V-J signatures that set the groups apart, the researchers used a discovery cohort of about a hundred patients, made up of roughly 40 with Graves' ophthalmopathy and 57 with stable Graves' hyperthyroidism. For training and testing, the 95 to 100 patients in the discovery cohort were randomly divided in a 7:3 ratio. Following sampling, methimazole starting at 30 mg daily was given to hyperthyroidism patients, and high-dose intravenous methylprednisolone was given to ophthalmopathy patients. The study also compared thyroid tissue and blood T-cell repertoires from a handful of Graves' hyperthyroidism patients.

The TCR beta CDR3 regions were amplified from the RNA transcripts. A first-round RT-PCR of the TCR CDR3 used the HTBI primer set with the Qiagen OneStep RT-PCR kit. The libraries were constructed in a second round of multiplex PCR and then size-selected and purified. The libraries were sequenced on an Illumina HiSeq2000 using paired-end 100 bp reads. On the study's bioinformatics: SOAPnuke was used to process the raw data, throwing out any read that contained adapters or uncalled bases, had a mean Phred below 15, or lacked an exact constant-primer or identifier match. High-quality paired reads were merged with COPE v1.2.5, and unique nucleotide sequences were defined as clonotypes. Clonotypes were aligned to IMGT TRBV, TRBD and TRBJ reference segments using MiTCR v1.1. The analysis included only V-J combinations with a frequency above 0.0001, which together covered around 99% of the repertoires. The TCS score was defined as the ratio of F50 (clonal expansion) to E x V (chaos), calculated using BLOSUM62-based TCRdist between CDR3 peptides within each V-J. Welch's t-statistics and random forest reduced roughly 540 V-J features to 13, which were used in a naive Bayes classifier (R e1071). TCRdb's own reprocessing of the public reads used fastp at Q25 and MiXCR and kept productive beta chains. Every CDR3 protein is listed once, alongside the most common genes and DNA of its rows. The V and J calls were determined by TCRdb, not by the authors. Recorded for this sample are fewer than 600,000 distinct CDR3 sequences; about 15% of them occurred a single time. The ten largest clones capture roughly 13% of the sample.

This clonotype was recorded many times. This receptor's antigen is unknown. The sample holds no much larger clone one base away, and base qualities are not on file. The paper as a whole reports these results and caveats: A 13 V-J signature model separated ophthalmopathy from stable hyperthyroidism, with about 88% sensitivity and about 81% specificity in cross-validation and 80%/75% in testing. Sample size was not statistically predetermined, and investigators were not blinded to group allocation. During validation, the model predicted progression to ophthalmopathy a median of approximately 6.5 months ahead of onset, with just under 71% sensitivity and about 72% specificity. Most expanded thyroid clonotypes (frequency above 0.001) were also detected in blood, a finding suggesting that blood repertoires may reflect thyroid immune responses.

Taken from the germline V gene, the CDR1 and CDR2 loops are SGHAT and FQNNGV. There are 14 amino acids in the CDR3, from cysteine to phenylalanine inclusive. Solely the CDR3 DNA is kept, with 42 bases framed from the first base. Trimming takes 2 bases from V and 3 bases from J, and the germline ends sit 11 bases apart. Stable Graves' hyperthyroidism was defined as no progression to ophthalmopathy during 18 months of follow-up. Hyperthyroidism patients were aged 18 to 65 years and newly diagnosed, with disease duration of less than 2 months. Patients with uncontrolled infections, other autoimmune diseases, pregnancy or lactation were excluded. Diagnoses were based on clinical symptoms, serum thyroxine and TRAb, thyroid ultrasound and orbital computed tomography. PBMCs were separated from 10 ml of fresh peripheral blood using Ficoll-Paque density gradient centrifugation. Trizol reagent was used to extract total RNA, and RNA quality was then checked on an Agilent 2100 Bioanalyzer.

The rearranged chain carries TRBV11-2 and TRBJ2-7; the D segment might be TRBD1 or TRBD2, since each matches 5 bases. The specimen sequenced was blood. The receptor was isolated from a woman in her thirties or forties with Graves' hyperthyroidism. The CDR3 reads as follows: CASSLSGTFYEQYF. The DNA reads TGTGCCAGCAGCTTATCCGGGACCTTCTACGAGCAGTACTTC.